This record looks at one T cell receptor beta chain sequence and its context. Its target is unknown. This entry is derived from a study of cytomegalovirus exposure and HLA in healthy donors. Study as a whole: The same platform as the approximately 670 first-cohort repertoires was used for the roughly 130 validation repertoires, a later analysis reported.

V dropped 5 bases and J dropped 1 base, with 15 bases sitting between them. Germline V gene data show CDR1 as MDHEN and CDR2 as SYDVKM. This CDR3 is 15 amino acids long. Whole-study results and caveats: The study put some 150 TCR beta chains on its list as cytomegalovirus-associated.

Profiled with immunoSEQ multiplex PCR; TCRdb holds only in-frame clones, not every one. The sample contains approximately 200,000 clones, around 80% of which appear only once. The rearrangement uses TRBV28 and TRBJ2-7, with D perhaps matching TRBD1 (6 bases). Input material: PBMCs. This TCR came from a woman in her 30s in good health and CMV-seronegative. This CDR3 is CASSPGQRLSYEQYF. CDR3 bases: TGTGCCAGCAGTCCCGGACAGCGTTTATCCTACGAGCAGTACTTC.